The 29 T cell receptor beta chains reported below all come from one sample, sequenced in a study of blood T cell repertoires in COVID-19. The protocol was immunoSEQ multiplex PCR, while the TCRdb copy is restricted to in-frame clones and leaves out a portion. This table holds approximately 74,000 clones, roughly 80% found once. The sequenced sample consisted of peripheral blood. All receptors come from a woman at least 80 years old with active or convalescent COVID-19.

The chain uses TRBV11-2 and TRBJ2-3, with 10 bases aligning to TRBD2. This CDR3 is built from 18 residues. The J segment lost 0 bases and the V segment lost 2 bases, leaving 8 bases of the junction unmatched. CDR1 SGHAT and CDR2 FQNNGV come from the germline V gene. Written as DNA, the CDR3 is TGTGCCAGCAGCTTATTAGCGGGGGGCCCGTCTAGCACAGATACGCAGTATTTT. It codes for CASSLLAGGPSSTDTQYF.

The V call is TRBV4-1, the J call TRBJ2-3; a weak D match, TRBD2 (6 bases). Per the germline V gene, CDR1 is MGHRA and CDR2 is YSYEKL. The CDR3 is made up of 15 amino acids. Trimming removed 4 bases from V and 7 bases from J, with 18 bases in between. CDR3 coding DNA: TGCGCCAGCAGCCGGGAAGCCAGCGGGCTTTATACGCAGTATTTT. This sequence encodes CASSREASGLYTQYF.

The V call is TRBV18, the J call TRBJ2-5; D unresolved. Trimming pared 0 bases from V and 1 base from J, leaving 6 bases between. This CDR3 is 14 amino acids long. CDR1 KGHSH and CDR2 LQKENI come from the germline V gene. In DNA form, the CDR3 reads TGTGCCAGCTCACCACCGACACCCCAAGAGACCCAGTACTTC. It codes for CASSPPTPQETQYF.

J is TRBJ2-1 and V is TRBV7-2, with D possibly being TRBD1 (5 bases). Germline V gene data show CDR1 as SGHTA and CDR2 as FQGNSA. V gave up 5 bases and J gave up 6 bases, with 17 bases separating them. The CDR3 loop spans 15 amino acids. CDR3 in amino acids: CASSHDKGIFNEQFF. CDR3 bases: TGTGCCAGCAGCCACGACAAGGGGATCTTCAATGAGCAGTTCTTC.

This chain uses TRBV28 with TRBJ2-2; 7 bases match TRBD1. The CDR3 totals 15 residues. V lost 8 bases, J lost 4 bases, and 10 bases stayed unmatched. CDR1 and CDR2 from the germline V gene are MDHEN and SYDVKM. The CDR3 loop is CASRRTGTATGELFF. For the CDR3, the DNA is TGTGCCAGCCGGCGGACAGGAACGGCCACCGGGGAGCTGTTTTTT.

The V and J genes are TRBV24-1 and TRBJ2-2, with 10 bases fitting TRBD1. Germline trimming cut 3 bases from V and 4 bases from J; bases unmatched to any gene: 7. CDR1 is KGHDR and CDR2 is SFDVKD in the germline V gene. This CDR3 is 17 amino acids long. Here the CDR3 reads CATSDPSGTGVTGELFF. The CDR3 nucleotides read TGTGCCACCAGTGATCCCTCGGGGACAGGGGTCACCGGGGAGCTGTTTTTT.

The rearrangement links TRBV7-2 to TRBJ1-4; D is unclear. Trimming pared 1 base from V and 5 bases from J, leaving 11 bases between. The CDR3 length is 15 residues. The germline V gene has CDR1 SGHTA and CDR2 FQGNSA. CDR3 DNA: TGTGCCAGCAGCTTAGGACATCCGCCGAATGAAAAACTGTTTTTT. Encoded protein: CASSLGHPPNEKLFF.

The chain employs TRBV2 and TRBJ1-2, with 9 nucleotides matching TRBD1. Germline CDR1 is SNHLY and CDR2 is FYNNEI. This CDR3 has 14 amino acids. V gave up 4 bases and J gave up 5 bases; unmatched junction bases: 5. The CDR3 spells CASSGPGQGYGYTF. CDR3 nucleotides: TGTGCCAGCAGTGGTCCAGGACAGGGGTATGGCTACACCTTC.

The table lists this clone with a count of one. This chain links TRBV27 with TRBJ1-2; D is uncertain. The V gene lost 0 bases and the J gene lost 5 bases, with 10 bases spanning the gap. From germline, CDR1 is MNHEY and CDR2 SMNVEV (reference sequence). The CDR3 is 14 residues long. CDR3 region: CASSLSRDFYGYTF. CDR3 nucleotide sequence: TGTGCCAGCAGTTTATCCCGAGACTTTTATGGCTACACCTTC.

The CDR3 spells CAISEGLAGNFGEQFF. CDR3 coding DNA: TGTGCCATCAGTGAAGGCCTAGCGGGAAATTTCGGTGAGCAGTTCTTC. This sequence joins TRBV10-3 and TRBJ2-1, with 9 bases lining up with TRBD2. The CDR3 loop spans 16 amino acids. Germline CDR1 reads ENHRY; CDR2 reads SYGVKD. With V trimmed by 3 bases and J by 9 bases, 12 bases remained unmatched.

V usage is TRBV5-1 and J usage is TRBJ2-2; D possibly corresponds to TRBD1 (5 bases). V lost 0 bases and J 1 base, leaving 13 bases between the germline ends. Germline V CDR1 and CDR2: SGHRS, YFSETQ. CDR3 length equals 17 residues. CDR3 bases: TGCGCCAGCAGCTTGGGCAGGATCGGACAGAACACCGGGGAGCTGTTTTTT. Protein: CASSLGRIGQNTGELFF.

V gene TRBV5-1 combines with J gene TRBJ2-5; 8 bases align to TRBD2. The V and J ends lost 4 bases and 1 base, in that order; junction bases with no gene match: 6. Germline CDR1 reads SGHRS; CDR2 reads YFSETQ. The CDR3 spans 15 residues. As DNA, the CDR3 is TGCGCCAGCAGCCCCTTGGCGGGGGGCCAAGAGACCCAGTACTTC. This sequence encodes CASSPLAGGQETQYF. Supplemented by reference TRBV5-1 and TRBJ2-5, the full variable domain reads KAGVTQTPRYLIKTRGQQVTLSCSPISGHRSVSWYQQTPGQGLQFLFEYFSETQRNKGNFPGRFSGRQFSNSRSEMNVSTLELGDSALYLCASSPLAGGQETQYFGPGTRLLVL.

With respect to this clone: A single base separates this from a much larger clone, so it may be a read error. The same CDR3 arises from other DNA sequences in this sample as well. J is TRBJ2-2 and V is TRBV2, with 8 bases matching TRBD2. Germline-derived CDR1 and CDR2 are SNHLY and FYNNEI. CDR3 length equals 17 residues. CDR3: CPPTRAGGGGDTGELFF. The CDR3 nucleotides are TGCCCCCCCACCCGGGCCGGGGGGGGAGGGGACACCGGGGAGCTGTTTTTT.

The gene calls are TRBV7-3 and TRBJ2-2; 8 bases are shared with TRBD2. Germline lookup yields CDR1 SGHTA and CDR2 FQGTGA. CDR3 length: 19 amino acids. Trimming took 2 bases from V and 0 from J; bases not matched to a gene: 11. The CDR3 sequence is CASSLLREGLGPNTGELFF. CDR3 nucleotide sequence: TGTGCCAGCAGCTTATTACGGGAGGGCCTTGGCCCGAACACCGGGGAGCTGTTTTTT.

The CDR3 DNA reads TGTGCCAGCAGCTCCCATGGGACTAGTGGCAACATTCAGTACTTC. The encoded protein is CASSSHGTSGNIQYF. The rearrangement links TRBV7-8 to TRBJ2-4, with 8 bases identical to TRBD2. Germline CDR1 is SGHVS and CDR2 is FQNEAQ. The CDR3 runs 15 residues. With V trimmed by 4 bases and J by 7 bases, 9 bases remained unmatched.

The J gene is TRBJ2-3, the V gene TRBV5-1; 9 nucleotides match TRBD2. The V segment lost 0 bases and the J segment 3 bases; nucleotides outside the gene matches: 17. This CDR3 has 20 residues. Germline assignment: CDR1 SGHRS and CDR2 YFSETQ. The CDR3 reads CASSLALMGGGRAETDTQYF. Here the CDR3 DNA reads TGCGCCAGCAGCTTGGCCCTGATGGGGGGCGGGAGGGCCGAAACAGATACGCAGTATTTT.

The chain recombines TRBV14 with TRBJ2-3; D might be TRBD1 (5 bases). V shed 3 bases and J shed 2 bases, with 12 bases lying between them. In germline, CDR1 is SGHDN, CDR2 FVKESK. The CDR3 runs to 15 residues. Here the CDR3 DNA reads TGTGCCAGCAGCCAGAAACAGGCCCCCACAGATACGCAGTATTTT. Translation gives CASSQKQAPTDTQYF.

The chain carries TRBV10-2 and TRBJ1-2, with D possibly being TRBD1 (5 bases). The CDR3 covers 15 residues. Germline CDR1 reads WSHSY; CDR2 reads SAAADI. Trimming cost V 4 bases and J 0 bases, with 12 bases left between them. This CDR3 is CASSAPGLPNYGYTF. The CDR3 nucleotides are TGCGCCAGCAGTGCCCCGGGACTCCCTAACTATGGCTACACCTTC.

V gene TRBV19 combines with J gene TRBJ1-5; 8 bases agree with TRBD1. The CDR3 is made up of 15 amino acids. V trimming: 1 base; J trimming: 6 bases; junction bases outside the gene matches: 5. CDR1 and CDR2 from the germline V gene are LNHDA and SQIVND (reference sequence). CDR3 loop: CASSIAGQGRQPQHF. CDR3 DNA: TGTGCCAGTAGTATAGCCGGACAGGGTCGTCAGCCCCAGCATTTT.

This clone was seen only once. V and J are TRBV28 and TRBJ2-3, with TRBD1 matching 8 bases. V shed 2 bases and J 6 bases; nucleotides not matched to a gene: 1. The CDR3 is made up of 13 amino acids. Per germline, CDR1 MDHEN and CDR2 SYDVKM. DNA of the CDR3: TGTGCCAGCAGTTTACAGGGGGCTGATACGCAGTATTTT. The encoded protein is CASSLQGADTQYF.

The chain joins TRBV27 to TRBJ2-5; D call uncertain. Trimming shortened V by 5 bases and J by 5 bases, and 12 bases separated the two germline ends. Germline lookup yields CDR1 MNHEY and CDR2 SMNVEV (reference sequence). The CDR3 covers 13 residues. The CDR3 is CASSLALAETQYF. In nucleotides, the CDR3 is TGTGCCAGCAGTCTGGCCTTAGCCGAGACCCAGTACTTC.

The chain has TRBV30 and TRBJ2-1, with 13 bases that match TRBD2. Per the germline V gene, CDR1 is GTSNPN and CDR2 is SVGIG (reference sequence). The CDR3 contains 18 residues. The V and J ends lost 3 bases and 10 bases, in that order; junction bases with no gene match: 18. The CDR3 spells CAWRPGPGTSGGAGEQFF. The CDR3 DNA sequence: TGTGCCTGGAGACCCGGGCCCGGCACTAGCGGGGGGGCTGGGGAGCAGTTCTTC. Based on the CDR3 plus reference TRBV30 and TRBJ2-1, the full variable domain is SQTIHQWPATLVQPVGSPLSLECTVEGTSNPNLYWYRQAAGRGLQLLFYSVGIGQISSEVPQNLSASRPQDRQFILSSKKLLLSDSGFYLCAWRPGPGTSGGAGEQFFGPGTRLTVL.

V gene TRBV19 combines with J gene TRBJ2-4; 11 nucleotides agree with TRBD1. Trimming at V came to 5 bases and at J to 8 bases, leaving 2 bases not matched to a gene. This CDR3 comprises 13 residues. Germline loops: CDR1 LNHDA, CDR2 SQIVND (reference sequence). The CDR3 DNA is TGTGCCAGTAGTCGGGACAGGGGGGACATTCAGTACTTC. Encoded protein: CASSRDRGDIQYF. Full variable domain (rest looked up from reference TRBV19 and TRBJ2-4): DGGITQSPKYLFRKEGQNVTLSCEQNLNHDAMYWYRQDPGQGLRLIYYSQIVNDFQKGDIAEGYSVSREKKESFPLTVTSAQKNPTAFYLCASSRDRGDIQYFGAGTRLSVL.

The gene calls are TRBV12-5 and TRBJ1-1; 7 bases fit TRBD1. The CDR3 loop spans 18 amino acids. V was clipped by 0 bases and J by 0 bases; unmatched bases: 10. Germline lookup yields CDR1 LGHNT and CDR2 FRNRAP. CDR3 sequence reads: CASGLVVYIGQVNTEAFF. As DNA, the CDR3 is TGTGCTAGTGGTTTGGTAGTGTATATAGGACAGGTGAACACTGAAGCTTTCTTT.

This clone has just a few counts. This sequence joins TRBV9 and TRBJ2-1; 7 nucleotides agree with TRBD2. The J segment lost 2 bases and the V segment lost 4 bases, leaving 9 bases of the junction unmatched. The germline gives CDR1 SGDLS, CDR2 YYNGEE. The CDR3 contains 16 residues. CDR3 nucleotide sequence: TGTGCCAGCAGCTCAAGCGGGCTAGCGGCCTACAATGAGCAGTTCTTC. Its translation: CASSSSGLAAYNEQFF.

The chain uses TRBV6-6 and TRBJ2-7; a possible D gene is TRBD1 (5 bases). The CDR3 is 13 amino acids. V lost 1 base, J lost 3 bases, and 7 bases lay in between. Germline V CDR1 and CDR2: MNHNY, SVGAGI (reference sequence). The CDR3 spells CASSYFDSYEQYF. The DNA for the CDR3 is TGTGCCAGCAGTTACTTCGACAGCTACGAGCAGTACTTC.

DNA of the CDR3: TGTGCCAGCAGGGACAGCCTAGGGGGAAACACCATATATTTT. Translation: CASRDSLGGNTIYF. The chain uses TRBV6-5 and TRBJ1-3, with D possibly being TRBD1 (6 bases). Germline assignment: CDR1 MNHEY and CDR2 SVGAGI. Trimming cost V 6 bases and J 4 bases, with 13 bases left between them. The CDR3 consists of 14 residues.

This clone showed up just once. The rearrangement uses TRBV6-2 or TRBV6-3 and TRBJ2-7; unclear D gene. V was clipped by 6 bases and J by 2 bases, with 11 bases between them. The germline V gene encodes CDR1 MNHEY and CDR2 SVGEGT. The CDR3 sequence is 13 residues long. Here the CDR3 reads CASSQSRPYEQYF. The DNA of the CDR3 is TGTGCCAGCAGCCAATCTAGGCCCTACGAGCAGTACTTC.

J is TRBJ2-1 and V is TRBV10-3; D unresolved. The CDR3 has 13 residues. Germline V gives CDR1 ENHRY, CDR2 SYGVKD. V lost 6 bases, J lost 0 bases, and 6 bases lay in between. CDR3 protein: CAIRADSYNEQFF. The DNA for the CDR3 is TGTGCCATCAGGGCAGACTCCTACAATGAGCAGTTCTTC.